One T cell receptor beta chain is described in this entry. What it binds is not known. CDR3 length: 13 residues. Trimming took 2 bases from V and 1 from J, leaving 6 bases between them. Germline V gives CDR1 ENHRY, CDR2 SYGVKD. These data belong to a study of cytotoxic CD8 clonotypes in ibrutinib-treated CLL. Study background: Samples yielded averages of hundreds of thousands of productive templates and fewer than 95,000 productive rearrangements.

Findings and limits, study-wide: Sustained-remission and progressing patients' sampling times differed. Higher clonality was seen at ibrutinib response and a return toward baseline at progression.

The assay was immunoSEQ multiplex PCR, and TCRdb's table has in-frame clones only and misses some. Of about 28,000 clones listed, around 52% were seen once; the top ten hold approximately 5%. The sequence came from a human donor with chronic lymphocytic leukemia. Material: PBMCs, obtained before ibrutinib treatment. The chain carries TRBV10-3 and TRBJ2-7, with unresolved D. In DNA, the CDR3 is TGTGCCATCAGTGAGGGACGGTCCTACGAGCAGTACTTC. Its translation is CAISEGRSYEQYF.